A selection of T cell receptor beta chains follows, all from one sample in a study of human T cells and chemical hapten exposure. TCRdb analysed the RACE reads with MiXCR anew, one entry per CDR3 protein. This table holds about 190,000 distinct CDR3 sequences, 20% to 25% found once. The starting material was whole blood, obtained in connection with sensitization to the hapten diphenylcyclopropenone (DPC). Receptors originate from a woman aged 40 to 55 with alopecia areata. Some clones in this sample may be carry-over from other donors' samples. CDR3s include the opening cysteine and the closing phenylalanine or tryptophan. A D gene is named only where the DNA matches it firmly. A row's size may be missing; if present it is once, few, many or a size class.

CDR3 protein: CSARDLLYNEQFF
CDR3 DNA: TGCAGCGCCCGAGACCTCCTCTACAATGAGCAGTTCTTC
J gene: TRBJ2-1
clone size: many
D gene: -
V gene: TRBV29-1
CDR3 length: 13

CDR3 protein: CASSPRAGRYNEQFF
CDR3 DNA: TGTGCCAGCTCACCAAGGGCGGGCCGATACAATGAGCAGTTCTTC
J gene: TRBJ2-1
clone size: -
D gene: -
V gene: TRBV18
CDR3 length: 15

CDR3 protein: CASGATGGLETQYF
CDR3 DNA: TGTGCCAGCGGGGCGACAGGGGGACTGGAGACCCAGTACTTC
J gene: TRBJ2-5
clone size: -
D gene: TRBD1
V gene: TRBV25-1
CDR3 length: 14

CDR3 protein: CASSPTRRETGELFF
CDR3 DNA: TGTGCCAGCAGCCCCACTCGGAGAGAGACCGGGGAGCTGTTTTTT
J gene: TRBJ2-2
clone size: few
D gene: -
V gene: TRBV7-2
CDR3 length: 15

CDR3 protein: CASSLQGKLDTQYF
CDR3 DNA: TGTGCCAGCAGCTTACAGGGGAAGTTAGATACGCAGTATTTT
J gene: TRBJ2-3
clone size: once
D gene: TRBD1
V gene: TRBV5-8
CDR3 length: 14

CDR3 protein: CAISGQAYGYTF
CDR3 DNA: TGTGCCATCAGTGGGCAGGCCTATGGCTACACCTTC
J gene: TRBJ1-2
clone size: -
D gene: -
V gene: TRBV10-3
CDR3 length: 12

CDR3 protein: CSAGLLGEQYF
CDR3 DNA: TGCAGTGCTGGTTTACTAGGCGAGCAGTACTTC
J gene: TRBJ2-7
clone size: many
D gene: -
V gene: TRBV20-1
CDR3 length: 11

CDR3 protein: CAISESNTEAFF
CDR3 DNA: TGTGCCATCAGTGAGTCGAACACTGAAGCTTTCTTT
J gene: TRBJ1-1
clone size: -
D gene: -
V gene: TRBV10-3
CDR3 length: 12

CDR3 protein: CASSQGSGLPPGYTF
CDR3 DNA: TGCGCCAGCAGCCAAGGGAGCGGGCTCCCCCCTGGCTACACCTTC
J gene: TRBJ1-2
clone size: -
D gene: -
V gene: TRBV4-1
CDR3 length: 15

CDR3 protein: CASSGQGIEAFF
CDR3 DNA: TGTGCCAGCAGTGGACAGGGAATTGAAGCTTTCTTT
J gene: TRBJ1-1
clone size: -
D gene: TRBD1
V gene: TRBV25-1
CDR3 length: 12

CDR3 protein: CASSALAGSLNEQFF
CDR3 DNA: TGTGCCAGCAGTGCACTAGCGGGATCTCTCAATGAGCAGTTCTTC
J gene: TRBJ2-1
clone size: many
D gene: TRBD2
V gene: TRBV6-5
CDR3 length: 15

CDR3 protein: CASSYTRTGELFF
CDR3 DNA: TGTGCCAGCAGTTACACAAGGACCGGGGAGCTGTTTTTT
J gene: TRBJ2-2
clone size: few
D gene: -
V gene: TRBV6-5
CDR3 length: 13

CDR3 protein: CASSHGPSRETQYF
CDR3 DNA: TGCGCCAGCAGCCATGGCCCGTCCCGGGAGACCCAGTACTTC
J gene: TRBJ2-5
clone size: many
D gene: -
V gene: TRBV4-3
CDR3 length: 14

CDR3 protein: CAWSARSNQPQHF
CDR3 DNA: TGTGCCTGGAGTGCCCGATCCAATCAGCCCCAGCATTTT
J gene: TRBJ1-5
clone size: few
D gene: -
V gene: TRBV30
CDR3 length: 13

CDR3 protein: CAIMGTGGYNEQFF
CDR3 DNA: TGTGCCATCATGGGGACAGGGGGCTACAATGAGCAGTTCTTC
J gene: TRBJ2-1
clone size: few
D gene: TRBD1
V gene: TRBV10-3
CDR3 length: 14